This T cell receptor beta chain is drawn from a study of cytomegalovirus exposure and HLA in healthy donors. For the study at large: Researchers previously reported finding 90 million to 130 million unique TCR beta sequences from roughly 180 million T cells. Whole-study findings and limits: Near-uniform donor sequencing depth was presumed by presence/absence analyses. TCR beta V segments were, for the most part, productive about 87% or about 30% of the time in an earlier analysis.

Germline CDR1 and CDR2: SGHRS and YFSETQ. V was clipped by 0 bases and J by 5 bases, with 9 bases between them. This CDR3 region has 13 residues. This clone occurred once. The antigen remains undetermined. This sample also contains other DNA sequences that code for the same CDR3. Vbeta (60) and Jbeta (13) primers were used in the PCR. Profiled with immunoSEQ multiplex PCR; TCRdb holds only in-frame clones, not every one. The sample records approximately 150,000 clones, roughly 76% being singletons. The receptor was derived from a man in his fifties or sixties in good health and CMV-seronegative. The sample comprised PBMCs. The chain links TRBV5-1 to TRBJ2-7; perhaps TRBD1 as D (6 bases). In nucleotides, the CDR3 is TGCGCCAGCAGCTTGGTGGGGGCCCACGAGCAGTACTTC. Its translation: CASSLVGAHEQYF.